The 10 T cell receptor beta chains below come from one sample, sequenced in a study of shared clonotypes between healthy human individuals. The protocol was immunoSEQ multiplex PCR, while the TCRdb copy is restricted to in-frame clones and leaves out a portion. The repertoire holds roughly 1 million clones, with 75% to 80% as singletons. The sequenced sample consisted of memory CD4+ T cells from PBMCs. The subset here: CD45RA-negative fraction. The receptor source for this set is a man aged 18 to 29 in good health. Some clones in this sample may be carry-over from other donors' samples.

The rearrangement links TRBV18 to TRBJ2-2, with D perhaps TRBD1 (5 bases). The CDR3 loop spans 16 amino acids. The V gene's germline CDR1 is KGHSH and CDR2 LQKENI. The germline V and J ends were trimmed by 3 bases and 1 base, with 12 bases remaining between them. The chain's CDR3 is CASSPNIGQNTGELFF. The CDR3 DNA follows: TGTGCCAGCTCACCGAATATCGGACAGAACACCGGGGAGCTGTTTTTT.

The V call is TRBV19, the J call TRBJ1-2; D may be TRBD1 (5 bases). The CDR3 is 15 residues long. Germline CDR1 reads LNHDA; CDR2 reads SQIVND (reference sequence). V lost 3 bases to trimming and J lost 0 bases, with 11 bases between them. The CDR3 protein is CASSIPGVPNYGYTF. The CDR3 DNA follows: TGTGCCAGTAGTATTCCGGGGGTCCCTAACTATGGCTACACCTTC.

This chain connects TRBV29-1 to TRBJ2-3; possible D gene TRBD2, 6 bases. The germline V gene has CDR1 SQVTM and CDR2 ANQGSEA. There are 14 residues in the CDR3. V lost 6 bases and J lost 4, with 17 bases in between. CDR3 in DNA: TGCAGCGTGCACACGGGCCGCGGGGCAGATACGCAGTATTTT. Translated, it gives CSVHTGRGADTQYF.

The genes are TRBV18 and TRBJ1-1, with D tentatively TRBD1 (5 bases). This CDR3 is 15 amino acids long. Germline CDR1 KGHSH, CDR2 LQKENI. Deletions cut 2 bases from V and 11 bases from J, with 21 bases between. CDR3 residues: CASSPGSGFPGVAFF. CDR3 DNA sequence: TGTGCCAGCTCACCAGGGTCTGGATTCCCGGGGGTCGCTTTCTTT. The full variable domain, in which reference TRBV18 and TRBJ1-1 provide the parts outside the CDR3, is NAGVMQNPRHLVRRRGQEARLRCSPMKGHSHVYWYRQLPEEGLKFMVYLQKENIIDESGMPKERFSAEFPKEGPSILRIQQVVRGDSAAYFCASSPGSGFPGVAFFGQGTRLTVV.

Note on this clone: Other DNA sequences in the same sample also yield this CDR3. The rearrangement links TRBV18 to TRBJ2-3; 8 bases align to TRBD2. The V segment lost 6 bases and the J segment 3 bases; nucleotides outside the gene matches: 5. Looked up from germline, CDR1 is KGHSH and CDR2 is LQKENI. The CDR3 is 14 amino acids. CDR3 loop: CASSIQRGTDTQYF. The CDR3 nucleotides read TGTGCCAGCTCCATCCAGCGGGGGACAGATACGCAGTATTTT.

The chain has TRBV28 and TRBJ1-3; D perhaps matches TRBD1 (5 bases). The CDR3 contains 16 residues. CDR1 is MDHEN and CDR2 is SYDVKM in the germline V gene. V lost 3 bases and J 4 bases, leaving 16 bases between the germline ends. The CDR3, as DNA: TGTGCCAGCAGTTTTCCCAGGACACGAGGAGGAAACACCATATATTTT. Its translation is CASSFPRTRGGNTIYF.

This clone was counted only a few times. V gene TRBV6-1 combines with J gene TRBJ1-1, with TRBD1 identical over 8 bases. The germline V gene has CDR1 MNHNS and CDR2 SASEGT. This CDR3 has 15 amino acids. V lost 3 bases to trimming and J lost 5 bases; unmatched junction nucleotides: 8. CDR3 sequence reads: CASSDRPGGRTEAFF. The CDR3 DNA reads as TGTGCCAGCAGTGATCGGCCAGGGGGCCGAACTGAAGCTTTCTTT.

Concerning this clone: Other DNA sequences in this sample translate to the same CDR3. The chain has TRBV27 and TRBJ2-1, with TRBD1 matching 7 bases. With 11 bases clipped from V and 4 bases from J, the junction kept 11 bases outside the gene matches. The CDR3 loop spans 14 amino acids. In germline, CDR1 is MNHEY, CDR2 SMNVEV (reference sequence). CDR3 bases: TGTGCCTCAAGGTTAGGACAGGCTTACAATGAGCAGTTCTTC. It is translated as CASRLGQAYNEQFF.

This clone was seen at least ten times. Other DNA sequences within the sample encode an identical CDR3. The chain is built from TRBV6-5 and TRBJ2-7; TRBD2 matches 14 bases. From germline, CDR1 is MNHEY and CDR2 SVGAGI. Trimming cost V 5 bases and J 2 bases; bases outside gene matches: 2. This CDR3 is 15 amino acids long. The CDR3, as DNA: TGTGCCAGCAGTCGACTAGCGGGAGGGCCCTACGAGCAGTACTTC. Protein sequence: CASSRLAGGPYEQYF.

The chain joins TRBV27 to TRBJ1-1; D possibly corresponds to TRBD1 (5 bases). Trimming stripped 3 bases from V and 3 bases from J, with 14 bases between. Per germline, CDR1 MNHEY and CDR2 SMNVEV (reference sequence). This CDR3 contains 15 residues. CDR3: CASSFSPGWDTEAFF. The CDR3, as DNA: TGTGCCAGCAGTTTTTCCCCAGGGTGGGACACTGAAGCTTTCTTT.